Below are 17 T cell receptor beta chains sequenced from a single sample in a study of blood T cell repertoires in COVID-19. Generated by immunoSEQ multiplex PCR, the TCRdb table keeps only in-frame clones and is missing some. The sample lists fewer than 350,000 clones; approximately 91% were seen once. Sequencing was done on a sample of PBMCs or T cells enriched from blood (not recorded which). These receptors were taken from a man in his 60s who had recovered from COVID-19.

The genes are TRBV28 and TRBJ2-2, with TRBD2 identical over 12 bases. The CDR3 extends over 18 amino acids. V shed 3 bases, J shed 0 bases, and the junction held 5 bases outside the gene matches. Per the germline V gene, CDR1 is MDHEN and CDR2 is SYDVKM. CDR3 residues: CASSLPSSGRANTGELFF. In DNA form, the CDR3 reads TGTGCCAGCAGTTTGCCCTCTAGCGGGAGGGCGAACACCGGGGAGCTGTTTTTT.

The J gene is TRBJ2-2, the V gene TRBV9; D remains ambiguous. Germline lookup yields CDR1 SGDLS and CDR2 YYNGEE. This CDR3 has 15 residues. Trimming took 3 bases from V and 1 from J, leaving 10 bases between them. CDR3 loop: CASSDKRVNTGELFF. The CDR3 DNA reads TGTGCCAGCAGCGATAAACGCGTGAACACCGGGGAGCTGTTTTTT.

This clone was seen just once. The rearrangement links TRBV24-1 to TRBJ2-1; possibly TRBD2 for D (5 bases). Between the trimmed V and J ends, which lost 1 base and 9 bases, there was a span of 12 bases. CDR3 length: 14 residues. Looked up from germline, CDR1 is KGHDR and CDR2 is SFDVKD. Here the CDR3 reads CATSDFRRLSEQFF. The CDR3 region has the DNA TGTGCCACCAGTGATTTTAGGAGGTTGAGTGAGCAGTTCTTC.

In the case of this clone: One end of the junction does not line up with germline, which may come from a read error. The chain employs TRBV10-3 and TRBJ2-7, with D tentatively TRBD1 (5 bases). The CDR3 runs 11 residues. Germline V gene lookup returns CDR1 ENHRY and CDR2 SYGVKD. As DNA, the CDR3 is TGTGCCATCAGTGAGTCGTTTGGACAACTCTTC. This translates into CAISESFGQLF.

This clone was seen a handful of times. The genes are TRBV19 and TRBJ2-7; the match to TRBD2 covers 7 bases. CDR1 and CDR2 (germline): LNHDA, SQIVND (reference sequence). The CDR3 length is 15 residues. With 2 bases clipped from V and 3 bases from J, the junction kept 7 bases outside the gene matches. CDR3 sequence: CASSILGGNGYEQYF. The CDR3 coding sequence is TGTGCCAGTAGTATACTCGGGGGGAACGGCTACGAGCAGTACTTC.

The table lists this clone with a count of one. The rearrangement links TRBV7-3 to TRBJ1-2; 7 bases fit TRBD1. After removal of 2 bases from V and 2 bases from J, the junction contained 5 bases not matched to a gene. CDR1 is SGHTA, CDR2 FQGTGA, per germline. The CDR3 is 15 amino acids. The CDR3 nucleotides read TGTGCCAGCAGCTTATCCAGGGGGACGAACTATGGCTACACCTTC. Translated: CASSLSRGTNYGYTF.

V and J are TRBV21-1 and TRBJ2-1; the table gives TRBD1 as D, unverified against the DNA. TRBV21-1 is marked as a pseudogene. This CDR3 comprises 16 residues. The CDR3 sequence: CASSKAGRGRSNLQFF. The CDR3 region has the DNA TGTGCCAGCAGCAAAGCGGGCAGGGGTAGGTCGAATTTACAGTTCTTC.

The chain uses TRBV5-4 and TRBJ2-2; 9 positions agree with TRBD2. The CDR3 totals 16 residues. CDR1 SGHNT and CDR2 YYREEE come from the germline V gene (reference sequence). Unmatched junction bases numbered 6, after V lost 6 bases and J lost 0 bases. As DNA, the CDR3 is TGTGCCAGCACCGGGCTAGCGGGATCGAACACCGGGGAGCTGTTTTTT. Translated: CASTGLAGSNTGELFF.

The chain has TRBV18 and TRBJ1-2; D is unresolved. Germline-derived CDR1 and CDR2 are KGHSH and LQKENI. Deletions cut 4 bases from V and 5 bases from J, with 14 bases between. The CDR3 spans 14 residues. The CDR3 nucleotides are TGTGCCAGCTCACGGGAGGGCAGGTCGTATGGCTACACCTTC. This encodes CASSREGRSYGYTF. Filled out from reference TRBV18 and TRBJ1-2, the complete variable domain reads NAGVMQNPRHLVRRRGQEARLRCSPMKGHSHVYWYRQLPEEGLKFMVYLQKENIIDESGMPKERFSAEFPKEGPSILRIQQVVRGDSAAYFCASSREGRSYGYTFGSGTRLTVV.

The rearrangement links TRBV18 to TRBJ1-2; 9 bases fit TRBD1. Looked up from germline, CDR1 is KGHSH and CDR2 is LQKENI. This CDR3 region has 12 residues. V was clipped by 4 bases and J by 6 bases; unmatched bases: 0. The CDR3 is CASSRTGDGYTF. The CDR3 coding sequence is TGTGCCAGCTCACGGACAGGGGATGGCTACACCTTC.

The rearrangement links TRBV7-6 to TRBJ2-1; 8 bases line up with TRBD2. CDR3 length: 17 residues. Germline trimming cut 6 bases from V and 4 bases from J; bases unmatched to any gene: 14. Germline CDR1 SGHVS, CDR2 FNYEAQ. The CDR3 DNA follows: TGTGCCAGCAGTCAGTTCAGAGTAGCGGGGTCATACAATGAGCAGTTCTTC. It encodes CASSQFRVAGSYNEQFF.

V and J are TRBV12-3 or TRBV12-4 and TRBJ1-2; D unresolved. V gave up 6 bases and J gave up 1 base, with 9 bases separating them. The CDR3 runs 13 residues. The CDR3 DNA is TGTGCCAGCAGCATGGGAGATAACTATGGCTACACCTTC. It yields the protein CASSMGDNYGYTF.

The chain links TRBV24-1 to TRBJ2-1; 11 positions agree with TRBD1. V lost 1 base, J lost 7 bases, and 8 bases stayed unmatched. The CDR3 length is 17 residues. Germline V gene lookup returns CDR1 KGHDR and CDR2 SFDVKD. CDR3 protein: CATSDFSDRGRVNEQFF. CDR3 sequence (DNA): TGTGCCACCAGTGATTTCTCGGACAGGGGGCGCGTGAATGAGCAGTTCTTC.

The V call is TRBV6-5, the J call TRBJ2-7; 9 nucleotides match TRBD1. The CDR3 is 15 residues long. From germline, CDR1 is MNHEY and CDR2 SVGAGI. The V gene end was trimmed by 6 bases and the J gene end by 0 bases; junction bases not matched to a gene: 6. In nucleotides, the CDR3 is TGTGCCAGCAGAGAGACAGGGGGGTTCTCCTACGAGCAGTACTTC. This codes for CASRETGGFSYEQYF.

The genes are TRBV7-2 and TRBJ1-3; D ambiguous. Germline V lookup: CDR1 SGHTA, CDR2 FQGNSA. Trimming took off 1 base at V and 7 bases at J, with 8 bases between the two ends. The CDR3 is 13 amino acids. Here the CDR3 DNA reads TGTGCCAGCAGCTTAGGGGGAGTCAACACCATATATTTT. It yields the protein CASSLGGVNTIYF.

This rearrangement joins TRBV6-5 to TRBJ2-5, with D possibly TRBD2 on 5 matching bases. CDR1 is MNHEY, CDR2 SVGAGI, per germline. V shed 7 bases and J shed 3 bases, with 18 bases lying between them. The CDR3 is 15 amino acids. CDR3 residues: CASTKAGLSKETQYF. The CDR3 nucleotides are TGTGCCAGCACTAAGGCCGGACTCTCCAAAGAGACCCAGTACTTC.

This clone was recorded only once. The genes are TRBV5-5 and TRBJ2-2; tentative D call: TRBD2 (7 bases). The length of the CDR3 is 16 residues. Trimming took off 0 bases at V and 4 bases at J, with 13 bases between the two ends. CDR1 is SGHKS and CDR2 is YYEKEE in the germline V gene (reference sequence). CDR3 loop: CASSLGAGASTGELFF. Here the CDR3 DNA reads TGTGCCAGCAGCTTGGGGGCGGGGGCTAGCACCGGGGAGCTGTTTTTT.